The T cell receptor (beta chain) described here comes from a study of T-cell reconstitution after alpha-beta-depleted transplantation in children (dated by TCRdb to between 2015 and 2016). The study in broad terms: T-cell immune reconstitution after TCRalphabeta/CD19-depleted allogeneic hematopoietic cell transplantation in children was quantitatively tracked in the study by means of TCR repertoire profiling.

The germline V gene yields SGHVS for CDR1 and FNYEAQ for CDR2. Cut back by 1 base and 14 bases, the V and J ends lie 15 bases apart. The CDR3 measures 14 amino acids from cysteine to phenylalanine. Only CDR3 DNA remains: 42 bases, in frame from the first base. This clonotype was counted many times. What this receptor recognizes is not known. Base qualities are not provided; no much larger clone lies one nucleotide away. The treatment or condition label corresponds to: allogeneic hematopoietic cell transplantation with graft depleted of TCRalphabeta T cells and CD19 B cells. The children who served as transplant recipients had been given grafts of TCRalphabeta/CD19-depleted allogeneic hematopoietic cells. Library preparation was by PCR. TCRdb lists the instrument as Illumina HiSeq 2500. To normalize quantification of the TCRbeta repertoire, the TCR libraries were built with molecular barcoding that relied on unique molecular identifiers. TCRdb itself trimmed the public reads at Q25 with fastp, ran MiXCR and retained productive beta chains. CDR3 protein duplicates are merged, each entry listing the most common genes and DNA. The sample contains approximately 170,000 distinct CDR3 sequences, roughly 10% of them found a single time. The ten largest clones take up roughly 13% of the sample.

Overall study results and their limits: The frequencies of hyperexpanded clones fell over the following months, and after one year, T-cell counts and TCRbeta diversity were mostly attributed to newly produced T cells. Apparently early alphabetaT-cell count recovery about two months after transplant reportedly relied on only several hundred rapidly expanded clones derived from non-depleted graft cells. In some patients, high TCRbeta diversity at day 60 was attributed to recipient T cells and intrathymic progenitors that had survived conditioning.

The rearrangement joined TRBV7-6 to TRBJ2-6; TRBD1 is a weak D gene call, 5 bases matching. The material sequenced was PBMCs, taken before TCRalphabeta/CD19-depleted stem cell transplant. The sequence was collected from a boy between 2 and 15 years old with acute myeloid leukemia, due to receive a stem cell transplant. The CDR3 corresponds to CASSLEAGAGLLTF. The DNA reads TGTGCCAGCAGCTTAGAGGCTGGGGCAGGGCTCCTGACTTTC.